The text below deals with one T cell receptor (beta chain). The data are from a study of blood T cell repertoires in COVID-19. In the study overall: T cells, B-cell-depleted T cells, or PBMCs supplied cDNA or gDNA.

Original analysis: Estimation of nucleated cell counts relied on the amplification of reference gene primers. Using immunoSEQ multiplex PCR, the repertoire was profiled, and TCRdb retains in-frame clones only, with some absent. That table is the source of V, J and clone size, and D and trimming were worked out from the DNA. The profile shows 55,000 to 65,000 clones, about 90% of them singletons. The ends lost 2 bases at V and 5 bases at J; junction bases unmatched: 7. CDR1 is SGHAT and CDR2 is FQNNGV in the germline V gene. CDR3 length: 15 amino acids. This receptor was obtained from a man in his 60s with acute or convalescent COVID-19. The V gene is TRBV11-2, the J gene TRBJ1-1; 8 nucleotides align to TRBD1. Sequenced input: peripheral blood. CDR3 nucleotide sequence: TGTGCCAGCAGCTTAAGGGCAGGGGGCCAAACTGAAGCTTTCTTT. Its protein is CASSLRAGGQTEAFF. Using reference TRBV11-2 and TRBJ1-1 for the parts outside the CDR3, the full variable domain is EAGVAQSPRYKIIEKRQSVAFWCNPISGHATLYWYQQILGQGPKLLIQFQNNGVVDDSQLPKDRFSAERLKGVDSTLKIQPAKLEDSAVYLCASSLRAGGQTEAFFGQGTRLTVV.